A single T cell receptor beta chain is shown here with its context. These data originate in a study of shared clonotypes between healthy human individuals. About the research overall: CD4 naive and CD4 memory each took three plates per donor, while CD8 naive took two and CD8 memory one.

Trimming removed 1 base at V and 5 bases at J, with 10 bases between. The CDR3 contains 14 residues. Looked up from germline, CDR1 is SGHRS and CDR2 is YFSETQ. Some clones are missing from TCRdb's copy, which holds only in-frame ones; the method was immunoSEQ multiplex PCR. The profile shows some 2,400,000 clones, approximately 96% of them singletons. Adult donors, all healthy and HIV-negative, had no recent acute infections or vaccinations. From CD4+ cells came CD45RA+ naive and CD45RA-negative memory subsets. This clonotype was obtained from a man between 18 and 35 years old in good health. V and J are TRBV5-1 and TRBJ1-5; a weak D match, TRBD1 (5 bases). Sequencing was carried out using naive CD4+ T cells sorted from blood. Indicated subset: CD45RA+ positively selected. The CDR3 loop is CASSLLGLDQPQHF. CDR3 in DNA: TGCGCCAGCAGCTTGTTGGGACTTGATCAGCCCCAGCATTTT. Filled out from reference TRBV5-1 and TRBJ1-5, the complete variable domain reads KAGVTQTPRYLIKTRGQQVTLSCSPISGHRSVSWYQQTPGQGLQFLFEYFSETQRNKGNFPGRFSGRQFSNSRSEMNVSTLELGDSALYLCASSLLGLDQPQHFGDGTRLSIL.